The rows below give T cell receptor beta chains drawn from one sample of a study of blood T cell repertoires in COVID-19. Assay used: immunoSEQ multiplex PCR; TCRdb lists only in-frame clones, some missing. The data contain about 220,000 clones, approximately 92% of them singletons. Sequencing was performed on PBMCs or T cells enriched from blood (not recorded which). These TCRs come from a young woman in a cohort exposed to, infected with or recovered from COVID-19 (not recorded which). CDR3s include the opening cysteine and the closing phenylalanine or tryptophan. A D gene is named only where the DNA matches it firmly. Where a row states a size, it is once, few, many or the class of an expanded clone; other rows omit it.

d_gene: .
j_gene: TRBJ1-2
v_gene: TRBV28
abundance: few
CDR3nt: TGTGCCAGCAGTCTATCAACTAGCTATGGCTACACCTTC
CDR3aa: CASSLSTSYGYTF

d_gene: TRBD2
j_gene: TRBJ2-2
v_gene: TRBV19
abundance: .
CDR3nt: TGTGCCAGTAGAGCGGGACGTTTGAACACCGGGGAGCTGTTTTTT
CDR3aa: CASRAGRLNTGELFF

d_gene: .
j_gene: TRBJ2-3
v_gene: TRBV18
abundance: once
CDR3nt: TGTGCCAGCTCACGCCCTCGGGCAGGGCATGGCACAGATACGCAGTATTTT
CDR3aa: CASSRPRAGHGTDTQYF

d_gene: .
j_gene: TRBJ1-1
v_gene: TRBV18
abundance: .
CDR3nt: TGTGCCAGCTCACTTGGTTCCAGGGACACTGAAGCTTTCTTT
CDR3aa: CASSLGSRDTEAFF

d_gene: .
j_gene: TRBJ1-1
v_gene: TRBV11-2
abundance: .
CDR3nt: TGTGCCAGCAGCTTAAGACAGGCTGGGTCCACTGAAGCTTTCTTT
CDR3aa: CASSLRQAGSTEAFF

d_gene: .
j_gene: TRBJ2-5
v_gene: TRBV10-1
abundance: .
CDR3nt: TGCGCCAGCTTCCGGACAGAAGAGACCCAGTACTTC
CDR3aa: CASFRTEETQYF

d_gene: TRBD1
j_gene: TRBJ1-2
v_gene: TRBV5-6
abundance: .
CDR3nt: TGTGCCAGCAGCTTGGTACCCGACAGGGTAGGCTATGGCTACACCTTC
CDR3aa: CASSLVPDRVGYGYTF

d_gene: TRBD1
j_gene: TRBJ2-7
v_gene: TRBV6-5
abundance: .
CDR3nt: TGCACGACAGGGGGAAGTATTTCCTACGAGCAGTACTTC
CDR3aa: CTTGGSISYEQYF

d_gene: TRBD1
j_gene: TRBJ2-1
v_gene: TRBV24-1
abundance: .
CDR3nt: TGTGCCACCAGTGATCCCGGGACAGGAACCTACAATGAGCAGTTCTTC
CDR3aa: CATSDPGTGTYNEQFF

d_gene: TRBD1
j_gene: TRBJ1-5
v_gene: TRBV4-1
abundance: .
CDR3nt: TGCGCCAGCAGCCAAGAGGTAACAGGGGATCAGCCCCAGCATTTT
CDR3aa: CASSQEVTGDQPQHF

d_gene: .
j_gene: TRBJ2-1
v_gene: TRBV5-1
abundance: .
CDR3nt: TGCGCCAGCAGCTTACTAGAAAACAATGAGCAGTTCTTC
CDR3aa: CASSLLENNEQFF

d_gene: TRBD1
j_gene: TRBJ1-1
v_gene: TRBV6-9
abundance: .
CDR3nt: TGTGCCAGCAGTTCGGGGGACAGCCCTCCTGAAGCTTTCTTT
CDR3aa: CASSSGDSPPEAFF

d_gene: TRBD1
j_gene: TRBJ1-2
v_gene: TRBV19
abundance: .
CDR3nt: TGTGCCAGTAGTCCTCTTGGGGGACAGAGGGCAGGAGGCTACACCTTC
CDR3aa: CASSPLGGQRAGGYTF

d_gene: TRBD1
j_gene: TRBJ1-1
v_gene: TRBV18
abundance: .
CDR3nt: TGTGCCAGCTCACAGGACAGGCGACAACCAAACACTGAAGCTTTCTTT
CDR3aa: CASSQDRRQPNTEAFF

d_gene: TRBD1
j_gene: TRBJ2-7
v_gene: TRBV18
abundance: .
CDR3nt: TGTGCCAGCTCATCGACCGGGACAGGGGTCGAGCAGTACTTC
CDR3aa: CASSSTGTGVEQYF

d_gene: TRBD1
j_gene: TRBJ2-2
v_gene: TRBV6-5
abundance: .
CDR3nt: TGTGCCGGCACAGGGGGGACAGGGGGCACCGGGGAGCTGTTTTTT
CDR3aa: CAGTGGTGGTGELFF

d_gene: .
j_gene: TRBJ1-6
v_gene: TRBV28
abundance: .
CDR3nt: TGTGCCAGCAGTTTGGGAGGGGGGGCCACGCACTATTCACCCCTCCACTTT
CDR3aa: CASSLGGGATHYSPLHF

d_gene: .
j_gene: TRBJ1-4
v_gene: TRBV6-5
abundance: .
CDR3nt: TGTGCCAGCAGTCGGAAGGATCCCTGGAGTGAAAAACTGTTTTTT
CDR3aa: CASSRKDPWSEKLFF

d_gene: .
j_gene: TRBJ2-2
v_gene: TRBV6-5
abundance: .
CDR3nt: TGTGCCAGCAGTTACGCGGACAGAGGGACCGGGGAGCTGTTTTTT
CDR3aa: CASSYADRGTGELFF

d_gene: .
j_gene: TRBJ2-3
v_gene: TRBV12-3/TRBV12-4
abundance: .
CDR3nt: TGTGCCAGCAGCCGAGACTACGCCTCGCAGTATTTT
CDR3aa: CASSRDYASQYF

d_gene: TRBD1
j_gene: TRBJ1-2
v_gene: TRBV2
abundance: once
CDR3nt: TGTGCCAGCAGCATTGGGACAGGCGATGGCTACACCTTC
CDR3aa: CASSIGTGDGYTF

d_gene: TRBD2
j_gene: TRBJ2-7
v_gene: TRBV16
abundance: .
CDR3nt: TGTGCCAGCAGCCAATTGGGAGGGAAAGGTGACGAGCAGTACTTC
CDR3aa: CASSQLGGKGDEQYF

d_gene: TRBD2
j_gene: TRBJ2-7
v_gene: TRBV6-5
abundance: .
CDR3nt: TGTGCCAGCAGCAACCGACTAGCGGGAGGGGACGAGCAGTACTTC
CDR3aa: CASSNRLAGGDEQYF

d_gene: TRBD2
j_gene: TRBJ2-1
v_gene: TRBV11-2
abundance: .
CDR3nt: TGTGCCAGCAGCTTCGCGGGAGAAAGTATCAATGAGCAGTTCTTC
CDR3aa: CASSFAGESINEQFF

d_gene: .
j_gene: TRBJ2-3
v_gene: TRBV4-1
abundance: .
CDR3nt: TGCGCCAGCAGCCAAGGAATCGGTCCCGATACGCAGTATTTT
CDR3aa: CASSQGIGPDTQYF

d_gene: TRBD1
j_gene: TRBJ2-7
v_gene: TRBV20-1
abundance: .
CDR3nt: TGCAGTGCTAGTGGGACAGGGAGCCCCTACGAGCAGTACTTC
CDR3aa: CSASGTGSPYEQYF

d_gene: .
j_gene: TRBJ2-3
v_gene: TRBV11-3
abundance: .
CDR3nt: TGTGCCAGCAGCACCAGGGGTGGAGATACGCAGTATTTT
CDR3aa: CASSTRGGDTQYF

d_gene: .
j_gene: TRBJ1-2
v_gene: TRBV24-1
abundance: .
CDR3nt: TGTGCCACCAGTGATTTGTCGGACAAAGGCGGCTACACCTTC
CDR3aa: CATSDLSDKGGYTF

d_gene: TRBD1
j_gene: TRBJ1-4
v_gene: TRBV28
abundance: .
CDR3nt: TGTGCCAGCACCGGTGGAGGGGGCCTGGGGGAAAAACTGTTTTTT
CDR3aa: CASTGGGGLGEKLFF

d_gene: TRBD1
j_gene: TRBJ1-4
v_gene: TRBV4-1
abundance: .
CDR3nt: TGCGCCAGCAGCCACCCCTGGGCGGACAGGGAATATGAAAAACTGTTTTTT
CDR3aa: CASSHPWADREYEKLFF

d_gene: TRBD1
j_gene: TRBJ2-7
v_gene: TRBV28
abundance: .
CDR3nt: TGTGCCAGCGGATTGGGGCAGGGGGTGTACGAGCAGTACTTC
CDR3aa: CASGLGQGVYEQYF

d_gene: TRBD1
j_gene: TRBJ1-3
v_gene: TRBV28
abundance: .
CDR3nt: TGTGCCAGCAGTTACAGGGGTACTGGAAACACCATATATTTT
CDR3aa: CASSYRGTGNTIYF

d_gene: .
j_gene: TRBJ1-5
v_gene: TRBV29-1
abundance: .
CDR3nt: TGCAGCGTTGCAAAAGGGGAAGGGGGTCAGCCCCAGCATTTT
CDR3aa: CSVAKGEGGQPQHF

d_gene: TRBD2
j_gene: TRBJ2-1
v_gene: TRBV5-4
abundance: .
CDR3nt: TGTGCCAGCAGCCCGCCCGCGGGAGTCTCCTACAATGAGCAGTTCTTC
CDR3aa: CASSPPAGVSYNEQFF

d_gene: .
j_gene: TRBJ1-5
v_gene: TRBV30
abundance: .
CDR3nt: TGTGCCTGGAGTCCTACGGGACTCCAAAATCAGCCCCAGCATTTT
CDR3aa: CAWSPTGLQNQPQHF

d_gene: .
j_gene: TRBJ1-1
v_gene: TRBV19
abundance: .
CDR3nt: TGTGCCAGTAGTAAAATGGCAGGGTCCTTCACTGAAGCTTTCTTT
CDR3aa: CASSKMAGSFTEAFF

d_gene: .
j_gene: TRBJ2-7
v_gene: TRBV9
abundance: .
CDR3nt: TGTGCCAGCAGCGTAGCGTATGGGCCCGAGCAGTACTTC
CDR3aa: CASSVAYGPEQYF

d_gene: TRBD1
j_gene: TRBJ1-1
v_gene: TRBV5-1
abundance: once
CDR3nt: TGCGCCAGCAGCTCGACACAGACAGGGACCACTGAAGCTTTCTTT
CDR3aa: CASSSTQTGTTEAFF

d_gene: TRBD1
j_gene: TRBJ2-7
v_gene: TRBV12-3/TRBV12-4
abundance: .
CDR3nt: TGTGCCAGCAGTCCGGGACAGGGGGTCGAGCAGTACTTC
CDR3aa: CASSPGQGVEQYF

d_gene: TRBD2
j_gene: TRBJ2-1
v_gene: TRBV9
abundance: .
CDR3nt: TGTGCCAGCAGCCCCCCGGGGTCTAGCGGATACAATGAGCAGTTCTTC
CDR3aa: CASSPPGSSGYNEQFF

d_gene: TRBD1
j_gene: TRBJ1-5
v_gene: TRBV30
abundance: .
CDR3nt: TGTGCCTGGAGCTTGACAGGGTATAGCAATCAGCCCCAGCATTTT
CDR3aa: CAWSLTGYSNQPQHF

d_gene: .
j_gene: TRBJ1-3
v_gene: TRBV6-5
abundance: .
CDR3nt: TGTGCCAGCAGTTACTCTTCGGGGATTTCTGGAAACACCATATATTTT
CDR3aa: CASSYSSGISGNTIYF

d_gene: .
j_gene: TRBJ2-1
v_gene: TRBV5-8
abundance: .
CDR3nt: TGTGCCAGCAGCTCCCAGTATCCCTTATACAATGAGCAGTTCTTC
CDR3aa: CASSSQYPLYNEQFF

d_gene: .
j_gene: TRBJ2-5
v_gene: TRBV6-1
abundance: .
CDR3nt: TGTGCCAGCAGTGAAGCGGGAGGCAAGGCGGCCCAGTACTTC
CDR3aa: CASSEAGGKAAQYF

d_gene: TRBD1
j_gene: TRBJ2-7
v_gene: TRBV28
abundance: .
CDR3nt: TGTGCCAGCAGATCAGGGGGAATTTACGAGCAGTACTTC
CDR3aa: CASRSGGIYEQYF

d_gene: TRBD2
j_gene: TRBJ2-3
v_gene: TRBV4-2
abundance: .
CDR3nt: TGTGCCAGCAGCCACCAGGAGGCGGGAGGATACACAGATACGCAGTATTTT
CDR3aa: CASSHQEAGGYTDTQYF

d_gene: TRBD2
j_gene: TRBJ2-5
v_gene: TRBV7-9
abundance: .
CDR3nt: TGTGCCAGCAGCCCTGGGACTAGCGGGGACGGAGAGACCCAGTACTTC
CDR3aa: CASSPGTSGDGETQYF

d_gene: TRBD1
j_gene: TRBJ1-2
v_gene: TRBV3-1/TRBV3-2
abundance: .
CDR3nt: TGTGCCAGCAGCCGCGACAGGGTGGGTGGCTACACCTTC
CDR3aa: CASSRDRVGGYTF

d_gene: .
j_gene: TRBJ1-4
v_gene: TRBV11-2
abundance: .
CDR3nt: TGTGCCAGCAGCTTAGGCCAGGTCAATGAAAAACTGTTTTTT
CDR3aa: CASSLGQVNEKLFF

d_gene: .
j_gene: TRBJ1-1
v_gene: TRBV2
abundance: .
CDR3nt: TGTGCCAGCAGTGAACGGCAGGGAGGTAGAGCTTTCTTT
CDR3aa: CASSERQGGRAFF